This is a list of T cell receptor beta chains from one sample in a study of blood T cell repertoires in COVID-19. This table comes from immunoSEQ multiplex PCR, and its TCRdb copy is limited to in-frame clones, with some not included. Of 76,000 or so clones detected, approximately 90% appear once; the ten largest clones hold around 8%. Source material: peripheral blood. The receptors here all came from a man in his thirties or forties with acute or convalescent COVID-19. The conserved cysteine and the conserved F or W are not part of the CDR3 here.

J	V	CDR3
TRBJ2-3	TRBV5-4	ASSLGLAGFTDTQY
TRBJ2-1	TRBV29-1	SVKTSDHEQF
TRBJ2-1	TRBV5-4	ASSLENIVATSYNEQF
TRBJ1-5	TRBV21-1	ASSKRLLGRGQPQH
TRBJ2-1	TRBV7-2	ASSLLGLVEEQF
TRBJ1-2	TRBV7-2	ASSLNSADRVWGYT
TRBJ2-1	TRBV7-9	ASSSWGTSGYNEQF
TRBJ2-7	TRBV28	ASSSSLREQY
TRBJ1-1	TRBV5-1	ASTHDQGTTEAF
TRBJ2-5	TRBV5-4	ASSLGTGFETQY
TRBJ1-2	TRBV3-1/TRBV3-2	ASSPHSTSNYGYT
TRBJ2-1	TRBV3-1/TRBV3-2	ASSHLGFRDNEQF
TRBJ2-5	TRBV5-4	ASSLATGTEETQY
TRBJ2-7	TRBV28	ATNGLAREQY
TRBJ2-7	TRBV30	AWRETGGDYEQY
TRBJ1-5	TRBV28	ASIGGGGGNQPQH
TRBJ2-3	TRBV4-1	ASSQDRASGSSDTQY
TRBJ1-4	TRBV4-3	ASSQAPGTYKRNEKLF